This T cell receptor (beta chain) was observed in a study of T cell repertoires in ileal Crohn's disease. General study points: High-frequency clones were more common in sorted CD8 than CD4 cells.

Clones were read by immunoSEQ multiplex PCR, and TCRdb kept only the in-frame ones, dropping some. This sample carries more than 6,500 clones, 79% of them seen once, and the ten largest clones take just under 3%. With 4 bases removed from V and 7 bases from J, the gap between germline ends came to 13 bases. Germline assignment: CDR1 MNHNS and CDR2 SASEGT. The CDR3 contains 14 residues. As regards this clone: Its specificity is not known.

The TCR originated in an adult with Crohn's disease. The V gene is TRBV6-1, the J gene TRBJ1-4; perhaps TRBD1 as D (6 bases). Sequencing was done on a sample of ileal tissue. Here the CDR3 reads CASSVVQGGEKLFF. DNA for the CDR3: TGTGCCAGCAGTGTGGTACAGGGTGGTGAAAAACTGTTTTTT.